A single sample is the source of the 21 T cell receptor beta chains below, sequenced in a study of blood T cell repertoires in COVID-19. Generated by immunoSEQ multiplex PCR, the TCRdb table keeps only in-frame clones and is missing some. The data hold around 370,000 clones, with under 95% observed a single time. The sequenced material came from peripheral blood. These receptors were taken from a woman under 30 who had recovered from COVID-19.

The V and J genes are TRBV2 and TRBJ2-1; 9 nucleotides align to TRBD1. From germline, CDR1 is SNHLY and CDR2 FYNNEI. After removal of 8 bases from V and 7 bases from J, the junction contained 3 bases not matched to a gene. This CDR3 has 12 residues. CDR3 sequence (DNA): TGTGCCAGCCGGGACAGGGTGAATGAGCAGTTCTTC. This sequence encodes CASRDRVNEQFF. The variable domain in full, completed from reference TRBV2 and TRBJ2-1, reads EPEVTQTPSHQVTQMGQEVILRCVPISNHLYFYWYRQILGQKVEFLVSFYNNEISEKSEIFDDQFSVERPDGSNFTLKIRSTKLEDSAMYFCASRDRVNEQFFGPGTRLTVL.

This chain uses TRBV19 with TRBJ1-2; D not certain. The CDR3 loop spans 14 amino acids. V shed 3 bases and J shed 3 bases, with 11 bases lying between them. Germline V gene sequence: CDR1 LNHDA, CDR2 SQIVND (reference sequence). The chain's CDR3 is CASSMTAVDYGYTF. DNA of the CDR3: TGTGCCAGTAGTATGACGGCGGTTGACTATGGCTACACCTTC.

V is TRBV10-3 and J is TRBJ2-2; 11 bases are a match to TRBD2. V shed 8 bases, J shed 0 bases, and the junction held 11 bases outside the gene matches. This CDR3 region has 18 residues. Germline assignment: CDR1 ENHRY and CDR2 SYGVKD. As DNA, the CDR3 is TGTGCCATCTCAGCGCGTCTAGCGGGAGGAGCGAACACCGGGGAGCTGTTTTTT. This gives the protein CAISARLAGGANTGELFF.

This sequence joins TRBV5-6 and TRBJ1-1; D unresolved. The CDR3 length is 16 residues. Trimming took off 1 base at V and 1 base at J, with 14 bases between the two ends. Germline loops: CDR1 SGHDT, CDR2 YYEEEE. CDR3 region: CASSLYSGAGNTEAFF. CDR3 DNA: TGTGCCAGCAGCTTGTATTCAGGCGCAGGGAACACTGAAGCTTTCTTT.

The chain has TRBV24-1 and TRBJ2-2, with D tentatively TRBD2 (6 bases). This CDR3 spans 15 amino acids. Germline loops: CDR1 KGHDR, CDR2 SFDVKD. CDR3 sequence (DNA): TGTGCAGACCGACTAGGAGGGTATTCCGGCGGGGAGCTGTTTTTT. This encodes CADRLGGYSGGELFF.

This clone came up once. The chain is built from TRBV9 and TRBJ2-1; D is ambiguous. V lost 1 base to trimming and J lost 5 bases, with 7 bases between them. The germline gives CDR1 SGDLS, CDR2 YYNGEE. CDR3 length: 13 residues. The CDR3 loop is CASSVSRNNEQFF. In DNA form, the CDR3 reads TGTGCCAGCAGCGTAAGCAGGAACAATGAGCAGTTCTTC.

The rearrangement uses TRBV9 and TRBJ2-1, with 11 nucleotides matching TRBD2. The germline V gene encodes CDR1 SGDLS and CDR2 YYNGEE. The CDR3 sequence is 15 residues long. The J segment lost 6 bases and the V segment lost 4 bases, leaving 6 bases of the junction unmatched. CDR3 nucleotides: TGTGCCAGCAGCTATGGGACTAGCGGACTCAATGAGCAGTTCTTC. Translated, it gives CASSYGTSGLNEQFF.

The chain carries TRBV27 and TRBJ2-3; no reliable D call. Deletions cut 2 bases from V and 0 bases from J, with 6 bases between. The CDR3 totals 14 residues. The germline V gene has CDR1 MNHEY and CDR2 SMNVEV (reference sequence). The CDR3 DNA sequence: TGTGCCAGCAGTTTAGTCAGGAGCACAGATACGCAGTATTTT. It is translated as CASSLVRSTDTQYF.

The genes are TRBV10-3 and TRBJ1-5; perhaps TRBD1 as D (5 bases). Trimming stripped 2 bases from V and 4 bases from J, with 9 bases between. This CDR3 contains 14 residues. The germline V gene has CDR1 ENHRY and CDR2 SYGVKD. CDR3 coding DNA: TGTGCCATCAGTGAGAGGGGCTCAAATCAGCCCCAGCATTTT. It yields the protein CAISERGSNQPQHF.

V gene TRBV15 combines with J gene TRBJ1-5; D is possibly TRBD1 (5 bases). The CDR3 consists of 14 residues. V lost 2 bases to trimming and J lost 3 bases, with 8 bases between them. Per the germline V gene, CDR1 is LNHNV and CDR2 is YYDKDF (reference sequence). CDR3 DNA sequence: TGTGCCACCAGCAGACACAGGTTCAATCAGCCCCAGCATTTT. This encodes CATSRHRFNQPQHF.

The chain has TRBV24-1 and TRBJ1-2; the D gene is possibly TRBD1 (5 bases). V lost 9 bases and J lost 6, with 10 bases in between. Germline assignment: CDR1 KGHDR and CDR2 SFDVKD. This CDR3 has 11 amino acids. CDR3 sequence reads: CATRGADGYTF. CDR3 bases: TGTGCCACCCGCGGGGCCGATGGCTACACCTTC.

The rearrangement uses TRBV24-1 and TRBJ2-1; 7 bases map to TRBD2. The CDR3 consists of 16 residues. Trimming at V came to 4 bases and at J to 0 bases, leaving 5 bases not matched to a gene. Germline CDR1 and CDR2: KGHDR and SFDVKD. In DNA, the CDR3 is TGTGCCACCAGTGACGACGGGAGGAGCTCCTACAATGAGCAGTTCTTC. This gives the protein CATSDDGRSSYNEQFF.

The chain employs TRBV10-3 and TRBJ2-5; TRBD2 matches at 7 bases. Per germline, CDR1 ENHRY and CDR2 SYGVKD. The CDR3 is made up of 16 amino acids. V lost 6 bases and J lost 2; bases outside the gene matches: 12. CDR3 sequence reads: CAISKAGLATQETQYF. DNA of the CDR3: TGTGCCATCAGCAAAGCGGGACTCGCAACACAAGAGACCCAGTACTTC.

This sequence joins TRBV4-3 and TRBJ2-3; TRBD2 might be the D (5 bases). Germline lookup yields CDR1 LGHNA and CDR2 YSLEER. The CDR3 is 14 amino acids. V was clipped by 8 bases and J by 0 bases, with 12 bases between them. The CDR3: CASARSGSTDTQYF. CDR3 coding DNA: TGCGCCAGCGCGCGGAGCGGCAGCACAGATACGCAGTATTTT.

The V and J genes are TRBV7-2 and TRBJ1-1; D perhaps matches TRBD1 (6 bases). Germline V CDR1 and CDR2: SGHTA, FQGNSA. Trimming stripped 2 bases from V and 1 base from J, with 8 bases between. The CDR3 spans 14 residues. The CDR3 region is CASSLPQGNTEAFF. For the CDR3, the DNA is TGTGCCAGCAGCTTACCACAGGGGAACACTGAAGCTTTCTTT.

This clone was picked up one time. In DNA, the CDR3 is TGTGCCAGTAGTATGGGACTAGCGGCCATGCTCTCCTACAATGAGCAGTTCTTC. Protein sequence: CASSMGLAAMLSYNEQFF. The V and J genes are TRBV19 and TRBJ2-1, with 11 bases identical to TRBD2. This CDR3 is 18 amino acids long. V dropped 3 bases and J dropped 0; count of bases not matched to a gene: 7. Germline CDR1 is LNHDA and CDR2 is SQIVND (reference sequence).

The chain has TRBV7-2 and TRBJ1-1, with 9 bases that match TRBD1. This CDR3 contains 15 residues. CDR1 and CDR2 from the germline V gene are SGHTA and FQGNSA. Trimming at V came to 5 bases and at J to 0 bases, leaving 4 bases not matched to a gene. The CDR3 reads CASSPGTGMNTEAFF. In DNA, the CDR3 is TGTGCCAGCAGCCCAGGGACAGGGATGAACACTGAAGCTTTCTTT.

V is TRBV11-3 and J is TRBJ1-2, with a possible D match to TRBD1 (5 bases). Per germline, CDR1 SGHNT and CDR2 YENEEA. V lost 1 base and J lost 4, with 16 bases in between. CDR3 length equals 16 residues. DNA for the CDR3: TGTGCCAGCAGCTTAGTTTTCGGGGGAGTGGGCTATGGCTACACCTTC. It is translated as CASSLVFGGVGYGYTF.

This chain joins TRBV4-3 and TRBJ2-5; 8 nucleotides align to TRBD2. The germline gives CDR1 LGHNA, CDR2 YSLEER. The CDR3 totals 18 residues. With V trimmed by 4 bases and J by 5 bases, 18 bases remained unmatched. The CDR3 region has the DNA TGCGCCAGCAGCCCCAGAGGAATTTCCCGGGAGGGCCTGGAGACCCAGTACTTC. Translating gives CASSPRGISREGLETQYF.

This rearrangement joins TRBV25-1 to TRBJ1-1; TRBD1 matches at 7 bases. The V segment lost 7 bases and the J segment 1 base; nucleotides outside the gene matches: 6. This CDR3 has 14 residues. CDR1 and CDR2 from the germline V gene are MGHDK and SYGVNS. The CDR3 sequence: CASTDRAGNTEAFF. The CDR3 DNA follows: TGTGCCAGCACAGACAGGGCTGGGAACACTGAAGCTTTCTTT.

The chain has TRBV19 and TRBJ1-3; D ambiguous. The ends were cut back, 1 base at V and 4 bases at J, with 8 bases in the middle. The CDR3 is 14 amino acids. CDR1 is LNHDA, CDR2 SQIVND, per germline (reference sequence). In DNA, the CDR3 is TGTGCCAGTAGTATAGGGCCCCGCGGAAACACCATATATTTT. Protein product: CASSIGPRGNTIYF. Together with reference TRBV19 and TRBJ1-3, the CDR3 gives the full variable domain: DGGITQSPKYLFRKEGQNVTLSCEQNLNHDAMYWYRQDPGQGLRLIYYSQIVNDFQKGDIAEGYSVSREKKESFPLTVTSAQKNPTAFYLCASSIGPRGNTIYFGEGSWLTVV.